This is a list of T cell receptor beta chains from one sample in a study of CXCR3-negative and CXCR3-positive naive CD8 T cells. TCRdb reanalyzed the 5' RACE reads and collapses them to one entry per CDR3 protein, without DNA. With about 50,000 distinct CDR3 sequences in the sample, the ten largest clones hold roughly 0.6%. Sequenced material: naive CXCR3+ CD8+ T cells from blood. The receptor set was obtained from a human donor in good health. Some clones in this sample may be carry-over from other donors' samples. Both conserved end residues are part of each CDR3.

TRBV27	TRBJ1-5	CASSPTGANSNQPQHF
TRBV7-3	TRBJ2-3	CASSSRLAGPLNTQYF
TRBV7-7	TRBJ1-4	CASSLSLEEPNEKLFF
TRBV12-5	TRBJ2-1	CASGPLMGVIF
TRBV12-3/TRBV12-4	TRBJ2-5	CASRGGGDGETQYF
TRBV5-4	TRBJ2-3	CASSSLTPGLAKGTDTQYF
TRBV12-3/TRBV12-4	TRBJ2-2	CASSLGTEINTGELFF
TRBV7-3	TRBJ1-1	CASSYTANTEAFF
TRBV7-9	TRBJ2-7	CASSFGGDYEQYF
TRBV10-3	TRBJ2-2	CAISESHTPNTGELFF
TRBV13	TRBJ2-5	CASSLEEGHQETQYF
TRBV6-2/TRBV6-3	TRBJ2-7	CASSPDPLYEQYF
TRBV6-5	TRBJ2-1	CASSGTSGGAREQFF
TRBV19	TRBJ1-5	CASPGPGSPQHF
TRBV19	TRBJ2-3	CASSIELGLLDTQYF
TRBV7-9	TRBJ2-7	CASSLGVNYEQYF
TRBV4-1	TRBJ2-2	CASSYGQLTTNTGELFF
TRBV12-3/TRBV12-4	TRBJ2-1	CASRAASYEQFF
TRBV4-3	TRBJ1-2	CASSKDPPLVDGYTF
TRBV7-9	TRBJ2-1	CASSSGNYNEQFF
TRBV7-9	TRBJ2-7	CASRRLSGDTYEQYF
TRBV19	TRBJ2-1	CASLGGTSYNEQFF
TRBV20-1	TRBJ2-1	CSARRDESSYNEQFF
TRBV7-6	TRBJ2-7	CASSLVGSNEQYF
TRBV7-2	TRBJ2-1	CASSPGQGYEQFF
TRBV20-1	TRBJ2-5	CSASIGETQYF